Below, 5 T cell receptor beta chains from the same sample are listed, as sequenced in a study of T cell responses to AZD1222 COVID-19 vaccine. Generated by immunoSEQ multiplex PCR, the TCRdb table keeps only in-frame clones and is missing some. Among over 150,000 clones, approximately 86% were seen once, and the ten largest hold 2.6%. This material consisted of peripheral blood, taken on day 0 of AZD1222 vaccination. The receptors stem from an adult in good health.

The V call is TRBV15, the J call TRBJ1-4, with D possibly being TRBD1 (6 bases). V was shortened by 1 base and J by 4 bases, with 10 bases between the two germline ends. CDR1 is LNHNV and CDR2 is YYDKDF in the germline V gene (reference sequence). The CDR3 sequence is 15 residues long. The CDR3 reads CATSRGQEDNEKLFF. The CDR3 DNA follows: TGTGCCACCAGCAGAGGACAGGAGGATAATGAAAAACTGTTTTTT.

This clone was detected once. J is TRBJ2-5 and V is TRBV18; tentatively, D is TRBD1 or TRBD2 (5 bases each). CDR1 KGHSH and CDR2 LQKENI come from the germline V gene. The ends were cut back, 1 base at V and 4 bases at J, with 10 bases in the middle. The CDR3 length is 14 residues. CDR3 region: CASSPQFGTETQYF. The DNA of the CDR3 is TGTGCCAGCTCACCACAATTTGGGACAGAGACCCAGTACTTC.

In its sample, this clone was seen a few times. J is TRBJ1-2 and V is TRBV18, with D possibly being TRBD1 (6 bases). Per the germline V gene, CDR1 is KGHSH and CDR2 is LQKENI. CDR3 size: 13 residues. Trimming removed 4 bases from V and 3 bases from J, with 9 bases in between. The CDR3 sequence is CASSLDRDYGYTF. The DNA of the CDR3 is TGTGCCAGCTCACTGGACAGAGACTATGGCTACACCTTC.

On this clone itself: The sample carries other DNA sequences with the same CDR3. The V call is TRBV30, the J call TRBJ2-2, with 7 positions matching TRBD2. V gave up 4 bases and J gave up 4 bases; unmatched junction bases: 3. Germline V gene sequence: CDR1 GTSNPN, CDR2 SVGIG (reference sequence). The CDR3 spans 13 residues. The CDR3 reads CAWTWGGTGELFF. The DNA for the CDR3 is TGTGCCTGGACATGGGGGGGCACCGGGGAGCTGTTTTTT.

J is TRBJ2-1 and V is TRBV19, with TRBD2 matching over 12 bases. Trimming removed 5 bases from V and 8 bases from J; junction bases left unmatched: 10. Germline V gene data show CDR1 as LNHDA and CDR2 as SQIVND (reference sequence). This CDR3 region has 16 residues. CDR3 coding DNA: TGTGCCAGTAGTCTTCTAGCGGGAGGGCTAGTTGATGAGCAGTTCTTC. Translating gives CASSLLAGGLVDEQFF.